This note documents a single T cell receptor (beta chain) sequence. The record originates from a study of somatic mutations in cytotoxic T cells in rheumatoid arthritis. The V end was cut by 3 bases, the J end by 3 bases, with 7 bases between. Germline assignment: CDR1 SGHDT and CDR2 YYEEEE. This CDR3 spans 12 amino acids. TCRdb's copy holds only in-frame clones and misses some; the assay was immunoSEQ multiplex PCR. The table lists approximately 12,000 clones, approximately 80% of them singletons, with 13% to 15% in the top ten. The material sequenced was CD8+ T cells sorted from blood. The J gene is TRBJ2-7, the V gene TRBV5-6, with D hard to call. The TCR comes from a man in his fifties or sixties in good health. The CDR3 here is CASSSQDYEQYF. The CDR3 coding sequence is TGTGCCAGCAGCTCCCAAGACTACGAGCAGTACTTC. The variable domain in full, with the rest retrieved from reference TRBV5-6 and TRBJ2-7, is DAGVTQSPTHLIKTRGQQVTLRCSPKSGHDTVSWYQQALGQGPQFIFQYYEEEERQRGNFPDRFSGHQFPNYSSELNVNALLLGDSALYLCASSSQDYEQYFGPGTRLTVT.